This entry is about one TCR beta chain. Its specificity is unknown. The record originates from a study of T cells in localized non-small cell lung cancer. Profiling relied on immunoSEQ multiplex PCR, and the TCRdb table lists in-frame clones only, not all of them. This sample yields 53,000 or so clones, of which roughly 84% are seen a single time; about a sixth belongs to the top ten. Points from the study as a whole: Heterogeneity remains possible because sequencing was limited to only one tumor region.

This receptor was identified in a man between 40 and 75 years old with stage III lung adenocarcinoma. This material consisted of peripheral blood mononuclear cells, taken before any cancer treatment.

CDR3 nucleotide sequence: TGTGCCAGCAGCTTGGTACTAGTCGGTATCGATGAGCAGTTCTTC. As protein: CASSLVLVGIDEQFF. J is TRBJ2-1 and V is TRBV11-2; TRBD2 might be the D (5 bases). The V end was cut by 3 bases, the J end by 8 bases, with 17 bases between. Germline assignment: CDR1 SGHAT and CDR2 FQNNGV. The length of the CDR3 is 15 residues.